Presented here are 10 T cell receptor beta chains from one specimen sequenced in a study of human T cells and chemical hapten exposure. TCRdb re-called the RACE reads through MiXCR, storing one row per CDR3 protein. This repertoire shows approximately 90,000 distinct CDR3 sequences, 9.5% to 12% found once; its top ten account for roughly 2.3%. Time point in this sample: patch test 2, 6 weeks after DPC sensitization. Treatment defined: therapeutic diphenylcyclopropenone sensitization with weekly scalp DPC. This sample comprised whole blood, obtained in connection with sensitization to the hapten diphenylcyclopropenone (DPC). Receptor source: a man aged 35 to 55 with alopecia areata. Some clones in this sample may be carry-over from other donors' samples.

This clonotype was seen more than once but under ten times. V usage is TRBV24-1 and J usage is TRBJ2-3; D is unresolved. Germline lookup yields CDR1 KGHDR and CDR2 SFDVKD. V lost 7 bases and J 4 bases, leaving 14 bases between the germline ends. There are 14 residues in the CDR3. For the CDR3, the DNA is TGTGCCACCAGCCGCCGGAACCGACCAGATACGCAGTATTTT. It translates to CATSRRNRPDTQYF.

The rearrangement uses TRBV4-2 and TRBJ2-7, with TRBD2 matching 9 bases. The CDR3 spans 20 residues. CDR1 is LGHNA and CDR2 is YNFKEQ in the germline V gene. The trim removed 0 bases at V and 0 bases at J, leaving 15 bases unmatched. CDR3 nucleotide sequence: TGTGCCAGCAGCCAAGATAGGTGGATTAGCGGGAGAGGGAGCTCCTACGAGCAGTACTTC. Its protein is CASSQDRWISGRGSSYEQYF.

The V and J genes are TRBV5-1 and TRBJ2-4; D may be TRBD2 (6 bases). The CDR3 spans 17 residues. V dropped 3 bases and J dropped 0 bases, with 16 bases sitting between them. Germline V gene lookup returns CDR1 SGHRS and CDR2 YFSETQ. The CDR3 bases are TGCGCCAGCAGCTGGGACGCACCGGGGGTAGCCAAAAACATTCAGTACTTC. It translates to CASSWDAPGVAKNIQYF.

The chain combines TRBV6-5 with TRBJ1-2; D perhaps matches TRBD1 (5 bases). V was trimmed by 6 bases and J by 6 bases, leaving 20 bases between them. In germline, CDR1 is MNHEY, CDR2 SVGAGI. The CDR3 totals 15 residues. CDR3 sequence: CASRERGPFRDGYTF. The CDR3 bases are TGTGCCAGCAGGGAAAGGGGACCATTCAGGGATGGCTACACCTTC.

This chain uses TRBV9 with TRBJ2-2; D remains unclear. This CDR3 comprises 15 residues. Germline V gene lookup returns CDR1 SGDLS and CDR2 YYNGEE. V was cut by 1 base and J by 5 bases, with 12 bases left in between. The DNA for the CDR3 is TGTGCCAGCAGCGTACGCGCCGACTGGACCGGGGAGCTGTTTTTT. It is translated as CASSVRADWTGELFF.

The rearrangement joins TRBV5-8 to TRBJ1-2, with D possibly TRBD1 on 5 matching bases. Germline V gene data show CDR1 as SGHTS and CDR2 as YDEGEE. V was trimmed by 4 bases and J by 4 bases, leaving 17 bases between them. The length of the CDR3 is 15 residues. The CDR3, as DNA: TGTGCCAGCAGCCGTCGCTCAGGGCAAGGCTATGGCTACACCTTC. It is translated as CASSRRSGQGYGYTF.

This clonotype appeared a few times. This rearrangement joins TRBV6-1 to TRBJ2-7; no firm D call. The CDR3 is made up of 14 amino acids. The germline V gene has CDR1 MNHNS and CDR2 SASEGT. The V gene lost 7 bases and the J gene lost 5 bases, with 18 bases spanning the gap. The CDR3 is CASNLPPLVHEQYF. The CDR3 DNA sequence: TGTGCCAGCAACCTCCCCCCCCTGGTCCACGAGCAGTACTTC.

This clonotype came up a few times. This chain links TRBV3-1 with TRBJ1-1, with D unresolved. The CDR3 is made up of 14 amino acids. The germline gives CDR1 LGHDT, CDR2 YNNKEL (reference sequence). Trimming pared 1 base from V and 0 bases from J, leaving 6 bases between. Here the CDR3 DNA reads TGTGCCAGCAGCCAAGTTTTCGTGAACACTGAAGCTTTCTTT. It yields the protein CASSQVFVNTEAFF.

The genes are TRBV5-4 and TRBJ2-1; TRBD2 agrees at 7 bases. After removal of 0 bases from V and 7 bases from J, the junction contained 7 bases not matched to a gene. The CDR3 is 15 residues long. Germline V gene sequence: CDR1 SGHNT, CDR2 YYREEE (reference sequence). The CDR3 DNA reads as TGTGCCAGCAGCTTGGTCCTAGCGGTTGGGAATGAGCAGTTCTTC. This codes for CASSLVLAVGNEQFF.

This clonotype was counted ten times or more. The V and J genes are TRBV19 and TRBJ1-5, with 7 bases that match TRBD1. V trimming: 11 bases; J trimming: 1 base; junction bases outside the gene matches: 17. CDR1 is LNHDA and CDR2 is SQIVND in the germline V gene (reference sequence). CDR3 length equals 17 residues. CDR3 sequence reads: CASQTQGGGMSNQPQHF. The CDR3 DNA is TGTGCCTCCCAAACTCAGGGGGGGGGCATGAGCAATCAGCCCCAGCATTTT.